What follows are 27 T cell receptor beta chains derived from one specimen sequenced in a study of shared clonotypes between healthy human individuals. CD8 cells regarded as naive lacked CD45RO, were positively chosen for CCR7, and omitted terminally differentiated effector memory CD45RA+ cells. The data were produced by immunoSEQ multiplex PCR, yet TCRdb's version contains in-frame clones alone and is incomplete. This table holds under 850,000 clones, about 91% found once. The sequenced material came from naive CD8+ T cells sorted from blood. The receptors were gathered from a man aged 25 to 40 in good health.

The chain couples TRBV4-1 to TRBJ2-1, with D perhaps matching TRBD2 (6 bases). The CDR3 has 13 amino acids. The germline CDR1 and CDR2 sequences are MGHRA and YSYEKL. With 5 bases removed from V and 5 bases from J, the gap between germline ends came to 10 bases. CDR3 sequence reads: CASSSPGDNEQFF. In DNA form, the CDR3 reads TGCGCCAGCAGCTCCCCGGGGGACAATGAGCAGTTCTTC.

The chain couples TRBV9 to TRBJ2-1, with 7 positions matching TRBD2. CDR3 length: 16 residues. Germline trimming cut 4 bases from V and 4 bases from J; bases unmatched to any gene: 11. Per the germline V gene, CDR1 is SGDLS and CDR2 is YYNGEE. The CDR3 is CASSLEGGSPYNEQFF. The CDR3 DNA reads as TGTGCCAGCAGCCTTGAAGGCGGGAGTCCTTACAATGAGCAGTTCTTC.

With regard to this clone: Compared with germline, one end of the junction differs, possibly owing to a read error. The chain employs TRBV4-1 and TRBJ2-1; D possibly uses TRBD1 or TRBD2 (5 bases each). In germline, CDR1 is MGHRA, CDR2 YSYEKL. There are 14 residues in the CDR3. In DNA form, the CDR3 reads TGCGTCAGCAGCCAAGATGAGATGGGGGATCCCGAGTTCTTC. This sequence encodes CVSSQDEMGDPEFF.

This clone has a handful of counts. This chain uses TRBV28 with TRBJ2-7; 7 bases are a match to TRBD1. Trimming cost V 6 bases and J 0 bases; bases outside gene matches: 8. Germline V lookup: CDR1 MDHEN, CDR2 SYDVKM. CDR3 length: 15 residues. Here the CDR3 reads CASSPDREDSYEQYF. The CDR3 bases are TGTGCCAGCAGCCCCGACAGGGAAGACTCCTACGAGCAGTACTTC.

V gene TRBV7-6 combines with J gene TRBJ2-7; D ambiguous. Germline CDR1 reads SGHVS; CDR2 reads FNYEAQ. The V and J ends lost 1 base and 2 bases respectively, with 6 bases between them. The CDR3 totals 13 residues. The CDR3 is CASSLEDTYEQYF. Written as DNA, the CDR3 is TGTGCCAGCAGCTTAGAAGATACCTACGAGCAGTACTTC. The full variable domain, rest sourced from reference TRBV7-6 and TRBJ2-7, is GAGVSQSPRYKVTKRGQDVALRCDPISGHVSLYWYRQALGQGPEFLTYFNYEAQQDKSGLPNDRFSAERPEGSISTLTIQRTEQRDSAMYRCASSLEDTYEQYFGPGTRLTVT.

In this sample, this clone turned up once. V usage is TRBV11-2 and J usage is TRBJ2-7, with D possibly being TRBD2 (6 bases). This CDR3 spans 17 amino acids. CDR1 and CDR2 (germline): SGHAT, FQNNGV. Trimming cost V 0 bases and J 4 bases, with 19 bases left between them. The CDR3 nucleotides are TGTGCCAGCAGCTTAGATCGGGCAGAGGAGGGCCTTTACGAGCAGTACTTC. Protein product: CASSLDRAEEGLYEQYF.

This chain connects TRBV11-3 to TRBJ2-1, with 7 nucleotides matching TRBD1. The V segment lost 4 bases and the J segment 6 bases; nucleotides outside the gene matches: 9. This CDR3 region has 15 residues. The germline V gene encodes CDR1 SGHNT and CDR2 YENEEA. CDR3 amino acids: CASSSPRDSFNEQFF. The CDR3 bases are TGTGCCAGCAGCTCACCCCGGGACAGCTTCAATGAGCAGTTCTTC. The variable domain in full, with the rest retrieved from reference TRBV11-3 and TRBJ2-1, is EAGVVQSPRYKIIEKKQPVAFWCNPISGHNTLYWYLQNLGQGPELLIRYENEEAVDDSQLPKDRFSAERLKGVDSTLKIQPAELGDSAVYLCASSSPRDSFNEQFFGPGTRLTVL.

The rearrangement uses TRBV4-1 and TRBJ1-5; possibly TRBD1 for D (6 bases). The V gene's germline CDR1 is MGHRA and CDR2 YSYEKL. The CDR3 totals 14 residues. The V end was cut by 5 bases, the J end by 2 bases, with 10 bases between. The CDR3 protein is CASSKGDGNQPQHF. The CDR3 nucleotides read TGCGCCAGCAGCAAGGGGGACGGCAATCAGCCCCAGCATTTT.

This chain links TRBV20-1 with TRBJ1-2; D is unclear. Germline V gene lookup returns CDR1 DFQATT and CDR2 SNEGSKA (reference sequence). The V end was cut by 1 base, the J end by 8 bases, with 8 bases between. This CDR3 is 11 amino acids long. As DNA, the CDR3 is TGCAGTGCTAGAGGTGGGGTAGGCTACACCTTC. It specifies CSARGGVGYTF.

J is TRBJ2-7 and V is TRBV19; TRBD2 aligns across 11 bases. The CDR3 has 17 amino acids. Germline assignment: CDR1 LNHDA and CDR2 SQIVND (reference sequence). V dropped 8 bases and J dropped 0; count of bases not matched to a gene: 12. The chain's CDR3 is CASDFTLAGGPSYEQYF. As DNA, the CDR3 is TGTGCCAGTGATTTTACCTTAGCGGGAGGGCCCTCCTACGAGCAGTACTTC.

The V gene is TRBV4-1, the J gene TRBJ1-5; maybe TRBD1 (5 bases). Germline assignment: CDR1 MGHRA and CDR2 YSYEKL. This CDR3 is 15 amino acids long. Trimming removed 6 bases at V and 1 base at J, with 13 bases between. Here the CDR3 DNA reads TGCGCCAGCAGGGGGACCCAAGGGAGCAATCAGCCCCAGCATTTT. It codes for CASRGTQGSNQPQHF.

V gene TRBV7-9 combines with J gene TRBJ2-7; 8 nucleotides align to TRBD2. V lost 4 bases to trimming and J lost 7 bases; unmatched junction nucleotides: 12. Germline V gene lookup returns CDR1 SEHNR and CDR2 FQNEAQ (reference sequence). The CDR3 totals 15 residues. The CDR3 reads CASSSGVGSGIEQYF. The CDR3 DNA reads TGTGCCAGCAGCTCCGGTGTGGGTAGCGGGATTGAGCAGTACTTC.

V and J are TRBV15 and TRBJ1-5; TRBD1 is a possible D gene (5 bases). Germline CDR1 reads LNHNV; CDR2 reads YYDKDF (reference sequence). The CDR3 has 15 amino acids. Between the trimmed V and J ends, which lost 2 bases and 4 bases, there was a span of 12 bases. This CDR3 reads CATSRSVGGNQPQHF. In nucleotides, the CDR3 is TGTGCCACCAGCAGATCGGTGGGGGGGAATCAGCCCCAGCATTTT.

The V call is TRBV11-2, the J call TRBJ2-5, with D possibly TRBD2 on 5 matching bases. Germline V gives CDR1 SGHAT, CDR2 FQNNGV. The CDR3 is 14 residues long. Trimming took off 6 bases at V and 4 bases at J, with 15 bases between the two ends. The CDR3 reads CASRLGVVPETQYF. In nucleotides, the CDR3 is TGTGCCAGCAGATTGGGAGTAGTTCCAGAGACCCAGTACTTC.

The chain has TRBV7-9 and TRBJ2-7, with 15 bases identical to TRBD2. The CDR3 is 19 amino acids. The germline gives CDR1 SEHNR, CDR2 FQNEAQ (reference sequence). With V trimmed by 5 bases and J by 1 base, 12 bases remained unmatched. For the CDR3, the DNA is TGTGCCAGCAGCCTAACCCTAACCGGGACTAGCGGGAGGTCCTACGAGCAGTACTTC. Translating it yields CASSLTLTGTSGRSYEQYF.

The chain carries TRBV5-8 and TRBJ2-3; TRBD2 matches at 15 bases. Unmatched junction bases numbered 3, after V lost 4 bases and J lost 6 bases. The length of the CDR3 is 15 residues. CDR1 and CDR2 (germline): SGHTS, YDEGEE. CDR3 nucleotide sequence: TGTGCCAGCAGCACGGGACTAGCGGGAGGTGATACGCAGTATTTT. It encodes CASSTGLAGGDTQYF.

The chain is built from TRBV2 and TRBJ2-1, with D possibly being TRBD1 (5 bases). V was shortened by 6 bases and J by 1 base, with 10 bases between the two germline ends. CDR3 length: 14 residues. Germline V lookup: CDR1 SNHLY, CDR2 FYNNEI. The CDR3 is CASRQGESYNEQFF. In nucleotides, the CDR3 is TGTGCCAGCAGGCAGGGTGAATCCTACAATGAGCAGTTCTTC.

The gene calls are TRBV7-9 and TRBJ2-7, with D unclear. Trimming left V 1 base short and J 9 bases short, with 10 bases between. Germline-derived CDR1 and CDR2 are SEHNR and FQNEAQ (reference sequence). The CDR3 consists of 12 residues. The CDR3 nucleotides are TGTGCCAGCAGCTTAGACGACACTACGCAGTACTTC. Its protein is CASSLDDTTQYF. The full variable domain, rest sourced from reference TRBV7-9 and TRBJ2-7, is DTGVSQNPRHKITKRGQNVTFRCDPISEHNRLYWYRQTLGQGPEFLTYFQNEAQLEKSRLLSDRFSAERPKGSFSTLEIQRTEQGDSAMYLCASSLDDTTQYFGPGTRLTVT.

The chain links TRBV7-6 to TRBJ1-2; tentative D call: TRBD1 (6 bases). The CDR3 totals 15 residues. Deletions cut 5 bases from V and 2 bases from J, with 15 bases between. CDR1 is SGHVS and CDR2 is FNYEAQ in the germline V gene. The CDR3 nucleotides read TGTGCCAGCAGCCCAGGGAGGGGGATAAACTATGGCTACACCTTC. Translation gives CASSPGRGINYGYTF.

This chain joins TRBV9 and TRBJ2-5, with TRBD2 matching over 9 bases. CDR1 and CDR2 (germline): SGDLS, YYNGEE. J gave up 3 bases and V 3 bases, and 0 bases lay outside the gene matches. This CDR3 contains 13 residues. This CDR3 is CASSGLAEETQYF. The CDR3 coding sequence is TGTGCCAGCAGCGGACTAGCGGAAGAGACCCAGTACTTC. Complete variable domain (other parts from reference TRBV9 and TRBJ2-5): DSGVTQTPKHLITATGQRVTLRCSPRSGDLSVYWYQQSLDQGLQFLIQYYNGEERAKGNILERFSAQQFPDLHSELNLSSLELGDSALYFCASSGLAEETQYFGPGTRLLVL.

The chain recombines TRBV4-3 with TRBJ1-4; TRBD1 matches 8 bases. The germline V gene has CDR1 LGHNA and CDR2 YSLEER. V trimming: 1 base; J trimming: 7 bases; junction bases outside the gene matches: 5. This CDR3 contains 15 residues. CDR3: CASSQGTGSFEKLFF. CDR3 in DNA: TGCGCCAGCAGCCAAGGGACAGGGTCTTTTGAAAAACTGTTTTTT.

The genes are TRBV5-1 and TRBJ2-7, with 9 nucleotides matching TRBD2. The CDR3 spans 15 residues. The germline CDR1 and CDR2 sequences are SGHRS and YFSETQ. Trimming took 4 bases from V and 2 from J; bases not matched to a gene: 7. The CDR3 sequence: CASSVETSGTYEQYF. The CDR3 coding sequence is TGCGCCAGCAGCGTCGAGACTAGCGGAACCTACGAGCAGTACTTC.

To note about this clone: Other DNA sequences from this sample encode an identical CDR3 as well. The CDR3 sequence is CASSFKAYEQYF. DNA of the CDR3: TGTGCCAGCAGTTTCAAGGCCTACGAGCAGTACTTC. The chain recombines TRBV28 with TRBJ2-7; no reliable D call. There are 12 residues in the CDR3. V gave up 3 bases and J gave up 2 bases, with 5 bases separating them. CDR1 and CDR2 from the germline V gene are MDHEN and SYDVKM. Filled out from reference TRBV28 and TRBJ2-7, the complete variable domain reads DVKVTQSSRYLVKRTGEKVFLECVQDMDHENMFWYRQDPGLGLRLIYFSYDVKMKEKGDIPEGYSVSREKKERFSLILESASTNQTSMYLCASSFKAYEQYFGPGTRLTVT.

The chain combines TRBV6-5 with TRBJ1-1, with TRBD1 identical over 7 bases. V shed 6 bases and J 8 bases; nucleotides not matched to a gene: 12. CDR1 is MNHEY, CDR2 SVGAGI, per germline. This CDR3 has 14 residues. CDR3 DNA sequence: TGTGCCAGCAGACTGACAGGGAGGGGATCCGAAGCTTTCTTT. Encoded protein: CASRLTGRGSEAFF.

The chain couples TRBV7-8 to TRBJ2-5; D not certain. Germline V gene sequence: CDR1 SGHVS, CDR2 FQNEAQ. This CDR3 has 16 residues. The V end was cut by 5 bases, the J end by 5 bases, with 21 bases between. In DNA form, the CDR3 reads TGTGCCAGCAGCCAAAGGGTTGACGTGCTCGTTGAGACCCAGTACTTC. Translating it yields CASSQRVDVLVETQYF.

The chain employs TRBV5-1 and TRBJ2-7; 10 positions match TRBD1. The CDR3 sequence is 16 residues long. Germline assignment: CDR1 SGHRS and CDR2 YFSETQ. V lost 0 bases and J lost 6; bases outside the gene matches: 9. CDR3: CASSLEEGQGYGEQYF. The CDR3 nucleotides are TGCGCCAGCAGCTTGGAGGAGGGACAGGGGTATGGCGAGCAGTACTTC.

The gene calls are TRBV27 and TRBJ1-1, with 7 bases matching TRBD1. V dropped 6 bases and J dropped 9; count of bases not matched to a gene: 10. The CDR3 extends over 13 amino acids. The V gene's germline CDR1 is MNHEY and CDR2 SMNVEV (reference sequence). DNA of the CDR3: TGTGCCAGCAGCCAGATTGGACAGGACAAAGCTTTCTTT. As protein: CASSQIGQDKAFF.